These 9 T cell receptor beta chains share one sample of origin, sequenced in a study of blood T cell repertoires in COVID-19. The repertoire was sequenced with immunoSEQ multiplex PCR; TCRdb's copy has only in-frame clones and lacks some. Of around 56,000 clones in the sample, around 80% were seen once. Source material: peripheral blood. These receptors all come from a man aged 55 to 69 with acute or convalescent COVID-19.

The chain couples TRBV5-1 to TRBJ2-3; 8 bases map to TRBD2. The CDR3 totals 15 residues. CDR1 and CDR2 from the germline V gene are SGHRS and YFSETQ. The junction had 4 bases not matched to a gene; V was cut back by 0 bases and J by 4 bases. Written as DNA, the CDR3 is TGCGCCAGCAGCTTGGCCGGGAGGGGGTCAGATACGCAGTATTTT. This gives the protein CASSLAGRGSDTQYF.

This clone was detected a few times. The chain has TRBV10-3 and TRBJ2-3, with no clear D. In germline, CDR1 is ENHRY, CDR2 SYGVKD. The germline V and J ends were trimmed by 0 bases and 2 bases, with 9 bases remaining between them. The CDR3 is 15 amino acids. The CDR3 DNA reads as TGTGCCATCAGTGAGTCCGAGCGTTACACAGATACGCAGTATTTT. It specifies CAISESERYTDTQYF.

The rearrangement uses TRBV21-1 and TRBJ2-7; TRBD1 reflects the table's D call only, with no check against the DNA. TRBV21-1 is assigned pseudogene status. The CDR3 sequence is 14 residues long. CDR3 loop: CASSKAGVTYEQYF. The CDR3 DNA is TGTGCCAGCAGCAAAGCAGGGGTCACCTACGAGCAGTACTTC.

This chain uses TRBV9 with TRBJ2-2; 14 nucleotides agree with TRBD2. The CDR3 has 18 residues. V was clipped by 3 bases and J by 3 bases; unmatched bases: 7. Germline V gene data show CDR1 as SGDLS and CDR2 as YYNGEE. Here the CDR3 reads CASSETSGGDLDTGELFF. CDR3 bases: TGTGCCAGCAGCGAGACTAGCGGGGGGGATTTGGACACCGGGGAGCTGTTTTTT. The whole variable domain, remainder taken from reference TRBV9 and TRBJ2-2, is DSGVTQTPKHLITATGQRVTLRCSPRSGDLSVYWYQQSLDQGLQFLIQYYNGEERAKGNILERFSAQQFPDLHSELNLSSLELGDSALYFCASSETSGGDLDTGELFFGEGSRLTVL.

The gene calls are TRBV9 and TRBJ1-3; weak D call: TRBD1 (5 bases). CDR3 size: 14 residues. The germline CDR1 and CDR2 sequences are SGDLS and YYNGEE. Trimming stripped 4 bases from V and 0 bases from J, with 8 bases between. CDR3 protein: CASSLDSSGNTIYF. The CDR3 coding sequence is TGTGCCAGCAGCCTCGACAGCTCTGGAAACACCATATATTTT.

The gene calls are TRBV19 and TRBJ2-6; 10 bases align to TRBD1. This CDR3 is 20 amino acids long. V lost 7 bases to trimming and J lost 0 bases; unmatched junction nucleotides: 15. Germline V gene sequence: CDR1 LNHDA, CDR2 SQIVND (reference sequence). CDR3 in DNA: TGTGCCAGTATCCCGGGACAGGGGCATCCTAGGTCCTCTGGGGCCAACGTCCTGACTTTC. It specifies CASIPGQGHPRSSGANVLTF.

The chain uses TRBV20-1 and TRBJ1-5; perhaps TRBD1 as D (6 bases). Trimming left V 3 bases short and J 3 bases short, with 24 bases between. Looked up from germline, CDR1 is DFQATT and CDR2 is SNEGSKA (reference sequence). This CDR3 has 18 residues. CDR3: CSASHRDISRLNNQPQHF. The CDR3 region has the DNA TGCAGTGCTAGTCACCGGGACATATCACGTTTGAACAATCAGCCCCAGCATTTT.

The CDR3 here is CASSPQGTRDTDTQYF. The DNA of the CDR3 is TGTGCCAGCAGCCCCCAGGGGACTAGGGACACAGATACGCAGTATTTT. The chain recombines TRBV9 with TRBJ2-3; TRBD2 matches 8 bases. Losses at the gene ends were 4 bases for V and 2 bases for J; bases not matched to a gene: 9. The CDR3 runs 16 residues. Germline CDR1 SGDLS, CDR2 YYNGEE.

In nucleotides, the CDR3 is TGTGCCAGCAGCTTGAGTGAACAGGTCCGGTATGGCTACACCTTC. Protein: CASSLSEQVRYGYTF. The chain carries TRBV5-4 and TRBJ1-2; weak D call: TRBD1 (5 bases). Germline V gene data show CDR1 as SGHNT and CDR2 as YYREEE (reference sequence). The germline V and J ends were trimmed by 1 base and 5 bases, with 15 bases remaining between them. CDR3 size: 15 residues.